Included here is one T cell receptor (beta chain) sequence, with context. Its antigen is not identified. V lost 6 bases and J lost 1, with 6 bases in between. Germline CDR1 SNHLY, CDR2 FYNNEI. This CDR3 contains 12 residues. This entry belongs to a study of cytomegalovirus exposure and HLA in healthy donors. Notes on the study in general: Later analysis identified a missense DCLRE1C variant that was linked to TCR beta V- and J-gene trimming. Some V segments, TRBV6-2 and TRBV6-3 among them, were indistinguishable and were therefore excluded.

The PCR ran on 60 Vbeta and 13 Jbeta primers. Measured with immunoSEQ multiplex PCR; TCRdb has only the in-frame clones, and not every one. The table for this sample gives about 96,000 clones. The chain links TRBV2 to TRBJ1-1; D gene unclear. Sequenced sample: PBMCs. This TCR came from a young woman in good health and CMV-seronegative. CDR3 DNA: TGTGCCAGCAGATTACAGAACACTGAAGCTTTCTTT. Encoded protein: CASRLQNTEAFF.